These 2 T cell receptor beta chains came from one sample sequenced in a study of OX40 agonist ivuxolimab in advanced cancers. Profiling relied on immunoSEQ multiplex PCR, and the TCRdb table lists in-frame clones only, not all of them. Counted here are about 66,000 clones, about 89% occurring once; the ten biggest clones make up 13% to 15%. The sequencing here drew on CD4+ or CD8+ T cells sorted from blood, taken in a trial of the OX40 agonist ivuxolimab. Receptor source: an adult with an advanced solid tumor such as melanoma, head and neck, liver or kidney cancer.

This chain uses TRBV7-2 with TRBJ2-2; possibly TRBD1 or TRBD2 for D (6 bases each). The V end was cut by 5 bases, the J end by 7 bases, with 17 bases between. The length of the CDR3 is 15 residues. The germline CDR1 and CDR2 sequences are SGHTA and FQGNSA. CDR3 in amino acids: CASSLQRGVGGELFF. The CDR3 region has the DNA TGTGCCAGCAGCCTACAGAGGGGGGTTGGCGGGGAGCTGTTTTTT.

This sequence joins TRBV9 and TRBJ2-2; the D is unclear. Germline-derived CDR1 and CDR2 are SGDLS and YYNGEE. Trimming took 4 bases from V and 1 from J, leaving 5 bases between them. The CDR3 is made up of 13 amino acids. CDR3 sequence: CASSRQNTGELFF. The CDR3 DNA is TGTGCCAGCAGCCGCCAGAACACCGGGGAGCTGTTTTTT. The full variable domain, with the rest looked up from reference TRBV9 and TRBJ2-2, is DSGVTQTPKHLITATGQRVTLRCSPRSGDLSVYWYQQSLDQGLQFLIQYYNGEERAKGNILERFSAQQFPDLHSELNLSSLELGDSALYFCASSRQNTGELFFGEGSRLTVL.